This TCR beta chain was sequenced during a study of blood T cells in healthy people across ages. Study at large: In model experiments, template switching was able to capture about one barcoded beta molecule for every two T cells that were present.

General study points: With naive T cell percentage, TCR beta diversity showed a strong correlation.

V lost 4 bases to trimming and J lost 4 bases, with 11 bases between them. Germline V gives CDR1 SGHTA, CDR2 FQGNSA. This CDR3 is 14 amino acids long. Then a second PCR, running about 7 to 11 cycles, was carried out with a sample-barcoded 5' primer and a J-beta primer mix. TCRdb itself ran the 5' RACE reads through MiXCR, one entry per CDR3 protein. The sample contains about 830,000 distinct CDR3 sequences, 58% of which appear only once. A remark on this clonotype: No antigen is known for it.

The genes are TRBV7-2 and TRBJ2-1, with D unresolved. The specimen was blood. The origin of this receptor is a young man in good health. In DNA form, the CDR3 reads TGTGCCAGCAGCTCTAAGACCAAATACAATGAGCAGTTCTTC. Its protein product is CASSSKTKYNEQFF.